Described below is a single T cell receptor beta chain sequence and its context. V trimming: 2 bases; J trimming: 8 bases; junction bases outside the gene matches: 12. The CDR3 loop spans 16 amino acids. CDR1 is SGHRS and CDR2 is YFSETQ in the germline V gene. The data belong to a study of blood T cell repertoires in COVID-19. In the study overall: Acute and convalescent COVID-19 samples came from the United States, Italy and Spain. Nucleic acid was either cDNA or gDNA, and it came from T cells, B-cell-depleted T cells, or PBMCs.

The data were produced by immunoSEQ multiplex PCR, yet TCRdb's version contains in-frame clones alone and is incomplete. The sample has about 64,000 clones; 65% to 80% are singletons. The receptor's source is a human donor in a cohort sampled during active COVID-19. V is TRBV5-1 and J is TRBJ2-1; 8 nucleotides line up with TRBD2. Sequenced sample: peripheral blood. The CDR3 nucleotides read TGCGCCAGCAGCTTAACCGGGACTAGTCTTAGCGATGAGCAGTTCTTC. Protein sequence: CASSLTGTSLSDEQFF. The full variable domain, its missing parts supplied by reference TRBV5-1 and TRBJ2-1, is KAGVTQTPRYLIKTRGQQVTLSCSPISGHRSVSWYQQTPGQGLQFLFEYFSETQRNKGNFPGRFSGRQFSNSRSEMNVSTLELGDSALYLCASSLTGTSLSDEQFFGPGTRLTVL.